The T cell receptor beta chain described here comes from a study of blood T cell repertoires in COVID-19. Study context: COVID-19 samples from acute and convalescent phases originated in the United States, Italy and Spain. The cDNA or gDNA used as material had been derived from T cells, B-cell-depleted T cells, or PBMCs.

In the original workflow: Estimation of nucleated cell counts was performed using reference gene primer amplification. Using immunoSEQ multiplex PCR, the repertoire was profiled, and TCRdb retains in-frame clones only, with some absent. V, J and clone size were drawn from that table, and D and trimming were deduced from the DNA. Here the sample spans more than 15,000 clones, nearly 90% being singletons. V was clipped by 3 bases and J by 5 bases; unmatched bases: 27. The germline gives CDR1 LNHDA, CDR2 SQIVND (reference sequence). The CDR3 spans 22 residues. The gene calls are TRBV19 and TRBJ1-1, with TRBD1 matching over 10 bases. Sample: peripheral blood. This clonotype was obtained from a man aged 40-49 years with active COVID-19. CDR3 coding DNA: TGTGCCAGTAGTATGGATTCCAGACAGGGGGCGAAGCTAATGGGAAAGGGTACTGAAGCTTTCTTT. The encoded protein is CASSMDSRQGAKLMGKGTEAFF.